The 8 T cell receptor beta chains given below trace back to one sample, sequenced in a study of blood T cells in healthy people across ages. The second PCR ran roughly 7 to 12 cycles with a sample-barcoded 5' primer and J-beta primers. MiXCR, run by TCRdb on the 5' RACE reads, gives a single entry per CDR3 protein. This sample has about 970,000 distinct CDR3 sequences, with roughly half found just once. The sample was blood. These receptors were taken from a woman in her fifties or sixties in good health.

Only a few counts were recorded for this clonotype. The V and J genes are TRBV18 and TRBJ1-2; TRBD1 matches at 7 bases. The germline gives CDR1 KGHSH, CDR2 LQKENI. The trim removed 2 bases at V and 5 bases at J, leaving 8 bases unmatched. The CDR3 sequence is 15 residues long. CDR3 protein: CASSPRGTDFYGYTF. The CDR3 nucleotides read TGTGCCAGCTCACCAAGGGGGACAGATTTTTATGGCTACACCTTC.

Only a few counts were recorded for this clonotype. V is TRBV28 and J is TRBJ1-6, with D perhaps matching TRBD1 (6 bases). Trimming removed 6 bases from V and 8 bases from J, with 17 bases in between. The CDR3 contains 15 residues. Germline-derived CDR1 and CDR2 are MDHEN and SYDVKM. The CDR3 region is CASSPESGAYSPLHF. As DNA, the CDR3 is TGTGCCAGCAGCCCCGAGTCGGGGGCTTATTCACCCCTCCACTTT.

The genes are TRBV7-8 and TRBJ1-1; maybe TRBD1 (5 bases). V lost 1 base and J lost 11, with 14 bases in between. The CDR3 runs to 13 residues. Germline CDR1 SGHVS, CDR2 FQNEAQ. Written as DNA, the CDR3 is TGTGCCAGCAGCTTAGAATGGACAAGTGGCGCTTTCTTT. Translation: CASSLEWTSGAFF.

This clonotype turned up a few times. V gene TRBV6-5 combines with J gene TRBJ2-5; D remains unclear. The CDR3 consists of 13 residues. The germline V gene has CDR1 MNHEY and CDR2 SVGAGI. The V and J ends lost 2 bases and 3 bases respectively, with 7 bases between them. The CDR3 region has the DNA TGTGCCAGCAGTTACGACACAGAAGAGACCCAGTACTTC. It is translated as CASSYDTEETQYF.

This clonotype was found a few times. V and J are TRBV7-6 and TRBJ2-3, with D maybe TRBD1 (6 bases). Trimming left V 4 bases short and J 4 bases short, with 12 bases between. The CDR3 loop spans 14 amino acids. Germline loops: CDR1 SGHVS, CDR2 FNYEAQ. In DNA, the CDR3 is TGTGCCAGCAGCTCCGTACAGGGTTCAGATACGCAGTATTTT. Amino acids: CASSSVQGSDTQYF.

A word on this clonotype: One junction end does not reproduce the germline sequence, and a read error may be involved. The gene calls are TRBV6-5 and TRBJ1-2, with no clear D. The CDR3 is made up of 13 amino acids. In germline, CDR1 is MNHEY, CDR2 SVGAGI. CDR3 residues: CASSYRGFSGNTF. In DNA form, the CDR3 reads TGTGCCAGCAGTTACCGGGGTTTCTCTGGCAACACCTTC.

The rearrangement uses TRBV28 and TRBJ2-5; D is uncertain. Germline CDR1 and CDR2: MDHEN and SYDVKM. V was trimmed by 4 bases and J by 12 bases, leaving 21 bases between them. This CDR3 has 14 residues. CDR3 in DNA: TGTGCCAGCAGTTCTGAGCTAAATTTGTCGGGCAAGTACTTC. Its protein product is CASSSELNLSGKYF.

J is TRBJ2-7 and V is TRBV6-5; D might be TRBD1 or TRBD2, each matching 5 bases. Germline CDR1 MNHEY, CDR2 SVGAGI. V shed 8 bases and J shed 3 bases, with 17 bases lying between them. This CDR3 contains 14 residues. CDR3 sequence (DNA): TGTGCCAGCTCCGGGACCCTCGATTACTACGAGCAGTACTTC. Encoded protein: CASSGTLDYYEQYF.